The rows below give T cell receptor beta chains drawn from one sample of a study of regulatory T cells in long-lasting Graves disease. MiXCR, applied by TCRdb to the multiplex PCR reads, yields one record per CDR3 protein. The data show 360,000 or so distinct CDR3 sequences, roughly 12% seen once. These data also featured in a second study, about T cells in Graves' hyperthyroidism and ophthalmopathy.

Source: peripheral blood mononuclear cells (PBMCs), taken at new diagnosis, from a patient treated with antithyroid drugs. All receptors come from a woman aged 18-29 years with Graves disease. Both conserved end residues are part of each CDR3. D genes are given only for firm matches. Size tells how often a clone was seen (once, few, many) or the class of an expanded clone, and some rows leave it out.

D,J,size,V,CDR3,DNA
NA,TRBJ2-2,few,TRBV6-1,CASSDRQFRSRQKPTGELFF,TGTGCCAGCAGTGACCGACAGTTTCGGTCCCGACAGAAACCTACCGGGGAGCTGTTTTTT
NA,TRBJ1-5,many,TRBV5-4,CASSSAVGQPQHF,TGTGCCAGCAGCTCGGCGGTCGGTCAGCCCCAGCATTTT
NA,TRBJ2-5,NA,TRBV6-2/TRBV6-3,CASIRFAKETQYF,TGTGCCAGCATTAGATTCGCCAAAGAGACCCAGTACTTC
NA,TRBJ1-6,NA,TRBV13,CASSATPGGSSYNSPLHF,TGTGCCAGCAGCGCGACCCCGGGCGGGAGCTCCTATAATTCACCCCTCCACTTT
NA,TRBJ1-1,many,TRBV7-9,CASSFWVENTEAFF,TGTGCCAGCAGCTTTTGGGTCGAGAACACTGAAGCTTTCTTT
NA,TRBJ1-6,many,TRBV10-2,CASSERQRNSPLHF,TGCGCCAGCAGTGAGAGGCAGCGGAATTCACCCCTCCACTTT
NA,TRBJ2-2,few,TRBV20-1,CSARVGGSGELFF,TGCAGTGCTAGAGTTGGCGGCTCCGGGGAGCTGTTTTTT
NA,TRBJ1-3,many,TRBV29-1,CSVEEGIHSGNTIYF,TGCAGCGTTGAAGAGGGGATTCACTCTGGAAACACCATATATTTT
TRBD1,TRBJ2-1,NA,TRBV5-4,CASSLAGTVYNEQFF,TGTGCCAGCAGCTTGGCCGGGACAGTATACAATGAGCAGTTCTTC
TRBD2,TRBJ2-3,many,TRBV27,CASSLFLGQVRAGGPTDTQYF,TGTGCCAGCAGTTTATTCCTCGGGCAGGTCAGAGCGGGAGGGCCGACAGATACGCAGTATTTT
TRBD2,TRBJ2-3,NA,TRBV28,CASSSALAGATDTQYF,TGTGCCAGCAGTTCGGCACTAGCGGGGGCCACAGATACGCAGTATTTT
TRBD2,TRBJ2-3,many,TRBV6-2/TRBV6-3,CASSRPRGLAGADTQYF,TGTGCCAGCAGTAGACCCCGAGGACTAGCGGGAGCAGATACGCAGTATTTT
NA,TRBJ1-2,many,TRBV29-1,CSVHSGRVPPRLYF,TGCAGCGTTCACAGCGGACGAGTGCCTCCCCGCTTATACTTC
NA,TRBJ2-2,NA,TRBV4-3,CASSQDLGGMNGELFF,TGCGCCAGCAGCCAAGATCTGGGGGGCATGAACGGGGAGCTGTTTTTT
TRBD2,TRBJ2-1,many,TRBV3-1,CASSHRLAGGSEQFF,TGTGCCAGCAGCCATCGACTAGCGGGGGGGAGTGAGCAGTTCTTC
TRBD2,TRBJ2-1,many,TRBV5-5,CASSLKASGGNEQFF,TGTGCCAGCAGCTTAAAGGCTAGCGGGGGTAATGAGCAGTTCTTC
TRBD1,TRBJ1-1,many,TRBV6-1,CASRTTGEKTEAFF,TGTGCCAGCAGGACGACAGGGGAAAAGACTGAAGCTTTCTTT
TRBD1,TRBJ1-1,many,TRBV19,CASSIRDRNTEAFF,TGTGCCAGTAGTATTCGGGACAGAAACACTGAAGCTTTCTTT
NA,TRBJ1-6,few,TRBV10-3,CAISSGAQNNSPLHF,TGTGCCATCAGCTCAGGGGCCCAGAATAATTCACCCCTCCACTTT
TRBD1,TRBJ2-2,NA,TRBV5-5,CASSLLPGQGNTGELFF,TGTGCCAGCAGCTTACTTCCGGGACAGGGGAACACCGGGGAGCTGTTTTTT
NA,TRBJ1-2,few,TRBV20-1,CSAHRASAGYTF,TGCAGTGCCCACCGGGCCAGTGCTGGCTACACCTTC
NA,TRBJ2-4,many,TRBV27,CASTNGDIQYF,TGTGCCAGCACAAACGGGGACATTCAGTACTTC
NA,TRBJ1-1,many,TRBV5-1,CASSLAEQRQMNTEAFF,TGCGCCAGCAGCTTGGCCGAGCAGCGCCAGATGAACACTGAAGCTTTCTTT
TRBD2,TRBJ2-1,many,TRBV5-5,CASSAGLAGASYNEQFF,TGTGCCAGCAGCGCGGGACTAGCGGGAGCATCCTACAATGAGCAGTTCTTC
NA,TRBJ2-1,many,TRBV5-4,CASSPGLLGEQFF,TGTGCCAGCAGCCCGGGACTTCTTGGTGAGCAGTTCTTC
NA,TRBJ2-5,many,TRBV7-3,CASSLAAQETQYF,TGTGCCAGCAGCTTAGCCGCGCAAGAGACCCAGTACTTC
TRBD2,TRBJ2-3,many,TRBV10-3,CAIGTSGMGDTQYF,TGTGCCATTGGGACTAGCGGGATGGGGGATACGCAGTATTTT
NA,TRBJ2-3,few,TRBV30,CAWSVKVAPVRDTQYF,TGTGCCTGGAGTGTAAAGGTCGCCCCTGTGAGAGATACGCAGTATTTT
NA,TRBJ1-6,many,TRBV27,CASSPTHVGGSSYNSPLHF,TGTGCCAGCAGTCCGACCCATGTCGGGGGGAGCTCCTATAATTCACCCCTCCACTTT
TRBD1,TRBJ2-1,NA,TRBV5-6,CASSLVSDRGSNEQFF,TGTGCCAGCAGCTTGGTCTCGGACAGGGGTTCCAATGAGCAGTTCTTC
NA,TRBJ2-3,many,TRBV7-9,CASSVRDLLSDTQYF,TGTGCCAGCAGCGTCCGGGACCTTCTATCAGATACGCAGTATTTT